This paragraph reports one T cell receptor beta chain. This record comes from a study of control samples from healthy donors and cancer patients. CDR1 and CDR2 (germline): SEHNR, FQNEAQ (reference sequence). The CDR3 contains 15 residues. The V end was cut by 2 bases, the J end by 10 bases, with 17 bases between. The protocol was immunoSEQ multiplex PCR, while the TCRdb copy is restricted to in-frame clones and leaves out a portion. Across approximately 190,000 clones, the top ten clones capture roughly 2% of the sample. This receptor was taken from a woman aged 30 to 39 in good health. Sequenced sample: blood. The chain couples TRBV7-9 to TRBJ1-4; the D gene is possibly TRBD1 (5 bases). DNA of the CDR3: TGTGCCAGCAGCTTAACAGGTCCCACGATAGGAAAACTGTTTTTT. It yields the protein CASSLTGPTIGKLFF.